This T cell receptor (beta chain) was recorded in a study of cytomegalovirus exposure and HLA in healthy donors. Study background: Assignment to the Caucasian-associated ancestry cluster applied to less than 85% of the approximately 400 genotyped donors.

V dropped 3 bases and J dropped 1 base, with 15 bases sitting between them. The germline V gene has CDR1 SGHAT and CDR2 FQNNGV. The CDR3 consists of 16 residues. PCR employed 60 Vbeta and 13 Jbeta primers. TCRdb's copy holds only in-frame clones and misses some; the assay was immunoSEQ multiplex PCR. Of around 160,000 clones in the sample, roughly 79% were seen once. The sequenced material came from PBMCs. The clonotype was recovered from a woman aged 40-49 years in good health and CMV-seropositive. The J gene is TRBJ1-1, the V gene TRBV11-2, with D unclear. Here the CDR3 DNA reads TGTGCCAGCAGCTTCAGTCACTGGGCGGGGAACACTGAAGCTTTCTTT. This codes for CASSFSHWAGNTEAFF.